The clone carrying this TCR beta chain was seen many times. Library preparation (for TCRbeta) was performed with unique molecular identifiers. Each CDR3 protein is one row after TCRdb ran MiXCR on the PCR reads. The sample carries hundreds of thousands of distinct CDR3 sequences, 15% to 20% recorded once. The trim removed 5 bases at V and 4 bases at J, leaving 5 bases unmatched. CDR3 length: 13 amino acids. CDR1 is SGHAT, CDR2 FQNNGV, per germline. This record comes from a study of T-cell reconstitution after alpha-beta-depleted transplantation in children. Source: PBMCs from the stem cell graft donor, taken from the stem cell graft. This clonotype was obtained from a human donor who donated a stem cell graft to a child with acute myeloid leukemia. V gene TRBV11-2 combines with J gene TRBJ2-7; TRBD2 matches at 7 bases. CDR3 region: CASSRTRQYEQYF. CDR3 in DNA: TGTGCCAGCAGCAGGACTAGGCAATACGAGCAGTACTTC.